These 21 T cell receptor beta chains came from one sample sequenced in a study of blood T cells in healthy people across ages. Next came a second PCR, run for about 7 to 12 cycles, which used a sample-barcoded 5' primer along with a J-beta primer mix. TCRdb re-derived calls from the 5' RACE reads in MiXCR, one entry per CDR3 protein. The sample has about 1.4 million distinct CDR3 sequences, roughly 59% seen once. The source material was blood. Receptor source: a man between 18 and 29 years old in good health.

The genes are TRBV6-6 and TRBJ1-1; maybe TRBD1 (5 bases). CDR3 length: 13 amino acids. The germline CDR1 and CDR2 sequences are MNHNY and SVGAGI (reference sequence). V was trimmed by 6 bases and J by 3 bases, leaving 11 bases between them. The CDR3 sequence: CASSRVRDTEAFF. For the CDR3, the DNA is TGTGCCAGCAGCAGGGTAAGGGACACTGAAGCTTTCTTT.

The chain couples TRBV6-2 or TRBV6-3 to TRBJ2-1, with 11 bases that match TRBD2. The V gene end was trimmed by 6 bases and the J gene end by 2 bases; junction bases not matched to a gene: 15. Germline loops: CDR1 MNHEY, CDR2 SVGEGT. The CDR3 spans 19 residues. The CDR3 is CASSSLLHSGRAPYNEQFF. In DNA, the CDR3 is TGTGCCAGCAGCAGCCTTCTTCATAGCGGGAGGGCCCCCTACAATGAGCAGTTCTTC.

CDR3 in DNA: TGTGCCAGCAGTTTAGCCGGGACAGAGTACTACAACTATGGCTACACCTTC. It translates to CASSLAGTEYYNYGYTF. The V and J genes are TRBV12-3 or TRBV12-4 and TRBJ1-2; TRBD1 matches at 7 bases. The CDR3 totals 17 residues. V shed 0 bases, J shed 2 bases, and the junction held 9 bases outside the gene matches.

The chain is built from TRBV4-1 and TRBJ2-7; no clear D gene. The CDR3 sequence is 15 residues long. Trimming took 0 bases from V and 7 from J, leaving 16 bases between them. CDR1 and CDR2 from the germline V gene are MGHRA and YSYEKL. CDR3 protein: CASSQERYELGEQYF. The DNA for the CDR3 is TGCGCCAGCAGCCAAGAGAGGTACGAGTTGGGAGAGCAGTACTTC.

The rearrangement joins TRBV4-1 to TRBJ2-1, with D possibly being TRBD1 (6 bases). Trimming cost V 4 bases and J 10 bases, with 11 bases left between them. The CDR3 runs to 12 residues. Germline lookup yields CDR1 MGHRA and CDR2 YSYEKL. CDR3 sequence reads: CASSPRQDEQFF. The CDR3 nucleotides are TGCGCCAGCAGCCCCCGACAGGACGAGCAGTTCTTC.

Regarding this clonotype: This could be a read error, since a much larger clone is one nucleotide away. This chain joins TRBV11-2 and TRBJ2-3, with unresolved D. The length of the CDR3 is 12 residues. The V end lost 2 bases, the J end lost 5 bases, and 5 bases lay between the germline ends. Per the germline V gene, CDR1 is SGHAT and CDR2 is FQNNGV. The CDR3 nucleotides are TGTGCCAGCAGCTTATGGGTAGATACGCAGTATTTT. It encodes CASSLWVDTQYF.

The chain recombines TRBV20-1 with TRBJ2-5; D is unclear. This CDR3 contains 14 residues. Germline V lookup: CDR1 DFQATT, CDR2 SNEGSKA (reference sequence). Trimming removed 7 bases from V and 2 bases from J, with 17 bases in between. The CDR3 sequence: CSVPPNGPQETQYF. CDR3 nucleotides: TGCAGTGTTCCCCCTAACGGACCTCAAGAGACCCAGTACTTC.

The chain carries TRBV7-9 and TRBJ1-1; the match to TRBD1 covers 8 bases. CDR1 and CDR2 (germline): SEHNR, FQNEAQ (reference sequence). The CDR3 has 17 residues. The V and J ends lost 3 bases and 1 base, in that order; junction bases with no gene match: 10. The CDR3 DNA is TGTGCCAGCAGCTTCCTCTCAGGGGGCTGGGGGAACACTGAAGCTTTCTTT. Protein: CASSFLSGGWGNTEAFF.

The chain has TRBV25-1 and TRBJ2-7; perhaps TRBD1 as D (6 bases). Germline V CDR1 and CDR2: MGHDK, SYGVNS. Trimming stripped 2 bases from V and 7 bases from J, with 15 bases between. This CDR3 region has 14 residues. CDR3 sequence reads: CASSETGILGEQYF. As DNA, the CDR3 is TGTGCCAGCAGTGAAACAGGGATCCTTGGGGAGCAGTACTTC.

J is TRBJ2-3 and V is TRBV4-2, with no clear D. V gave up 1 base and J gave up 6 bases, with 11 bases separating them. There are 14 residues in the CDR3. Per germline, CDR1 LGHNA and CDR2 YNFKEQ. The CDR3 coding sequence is TGTGCCAGCAGCCAAGGTGGAGCCCCGGATACGCAGTATTTT. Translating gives CASSQGGAPDTQYF.

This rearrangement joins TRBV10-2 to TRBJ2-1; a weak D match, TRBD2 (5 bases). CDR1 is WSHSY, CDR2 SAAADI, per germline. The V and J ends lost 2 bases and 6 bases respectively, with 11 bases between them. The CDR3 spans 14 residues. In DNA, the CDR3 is TGCGCCAGCAGTGAGGAGTTTGGACTCAATGAGCAGTTCTTC. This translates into CASSEEFGLNEQFF.

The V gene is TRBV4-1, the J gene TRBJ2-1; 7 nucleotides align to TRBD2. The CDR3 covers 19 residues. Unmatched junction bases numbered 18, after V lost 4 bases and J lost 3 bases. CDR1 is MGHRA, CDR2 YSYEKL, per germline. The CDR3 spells CASSRTVSLGGSGYNEQFF. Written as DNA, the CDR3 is TGCGCCAGCAGCCGAACCGTCTCCCTGGGCGGGAGCGGCTACAATGAGCAGTTCTTC.

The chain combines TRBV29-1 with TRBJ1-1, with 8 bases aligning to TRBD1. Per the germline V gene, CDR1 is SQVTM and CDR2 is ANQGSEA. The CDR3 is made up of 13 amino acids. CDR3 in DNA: TGCGGCGCCCAGGACAGGGTGAACACTGAAGCTTTCTTT. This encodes CGAQDRVNTEAFF.

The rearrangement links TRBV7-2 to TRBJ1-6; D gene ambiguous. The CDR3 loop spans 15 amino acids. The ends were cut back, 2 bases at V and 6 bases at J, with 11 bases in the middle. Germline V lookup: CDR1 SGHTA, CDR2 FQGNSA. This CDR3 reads CASSLYGKANSPLHF. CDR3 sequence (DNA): TGTGCCAGCAGCTTATACGGGAAAGCTAATTCACCCCTCCACTTT.

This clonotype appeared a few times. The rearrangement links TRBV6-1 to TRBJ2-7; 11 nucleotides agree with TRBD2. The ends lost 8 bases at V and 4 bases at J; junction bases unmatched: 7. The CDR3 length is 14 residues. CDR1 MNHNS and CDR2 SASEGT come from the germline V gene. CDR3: CASGGLAEPYEQYF. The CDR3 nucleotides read TGTGCCAGCGGGGGACTAGCGGAACCTTACGAGCAGTACTTC.

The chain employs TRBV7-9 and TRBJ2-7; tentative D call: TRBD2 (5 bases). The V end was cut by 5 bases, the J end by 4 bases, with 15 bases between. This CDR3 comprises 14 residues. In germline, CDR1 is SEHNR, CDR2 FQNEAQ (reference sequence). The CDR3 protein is CASSPAKADYEQYF. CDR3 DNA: TGTGCCAGCAGCCCGGCAAAAGCGGATTACGAGCAGTACTTC.

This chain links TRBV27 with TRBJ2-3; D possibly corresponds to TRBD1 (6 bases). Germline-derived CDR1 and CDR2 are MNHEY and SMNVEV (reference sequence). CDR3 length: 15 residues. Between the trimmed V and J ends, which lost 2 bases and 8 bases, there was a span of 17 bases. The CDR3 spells CASSLESRGRGTQYF. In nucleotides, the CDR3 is TGTGCCAGCAGTTTAGAAAGCAGGGGCCGGGGTACGCAGTATTTT.

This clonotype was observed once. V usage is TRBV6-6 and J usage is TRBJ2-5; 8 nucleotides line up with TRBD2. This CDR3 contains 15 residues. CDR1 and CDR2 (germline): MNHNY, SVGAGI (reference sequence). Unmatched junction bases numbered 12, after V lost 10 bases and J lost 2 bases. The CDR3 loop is CATSKRERGQETQYF. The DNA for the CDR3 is TGTGCCACCTCAAAGCGGGAGAGGGGTCAAGAGACCCAGTACTTC.

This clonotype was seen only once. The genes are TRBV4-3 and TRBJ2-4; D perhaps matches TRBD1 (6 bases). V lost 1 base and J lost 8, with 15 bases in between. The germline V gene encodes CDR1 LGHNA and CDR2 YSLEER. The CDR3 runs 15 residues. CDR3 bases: TGCGCCAGCAGCCAAGGTACAGGGTTTGAGGACATTCAGTACTTC. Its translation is CASSQGTGFEDIQYF.

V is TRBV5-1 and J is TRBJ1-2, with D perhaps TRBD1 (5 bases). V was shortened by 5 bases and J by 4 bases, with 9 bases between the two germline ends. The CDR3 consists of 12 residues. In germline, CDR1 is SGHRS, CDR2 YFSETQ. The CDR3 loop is CASRDTFYGYTF. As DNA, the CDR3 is TGCGCCAGCAGGGACACCTTCTATGGCTACACCTTC. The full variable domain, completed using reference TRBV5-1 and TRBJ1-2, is KAGVTQTPRYLIKTRGQQVTLSCSPISGHRSVSWYQQTPGQGLQFLFEYFSETQRNKGNFPGRFSGRQFSNSRSEMNVSTLELGDSALYLCASRDTFYGYTFGSGTRLTVV.

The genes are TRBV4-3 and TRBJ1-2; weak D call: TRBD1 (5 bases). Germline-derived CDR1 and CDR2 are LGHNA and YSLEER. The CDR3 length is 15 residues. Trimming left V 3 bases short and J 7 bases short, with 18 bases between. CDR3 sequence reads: CASSHGRGEVRGYTF. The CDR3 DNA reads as TGCGCCAGCAGCCATGGAAGGGGCGAAGTTCGTGGCTACACCTTC.